What follows are 17 T cell receptor beta chains derived from one specimen sequenced in a study of blood T cell repertoires in COVID-19. The repertoire was sequenced with immunoSEQ multiplex PCR; TCRdb's copy has only in-frame clones and lacks some. The sample includes 450,000 or so clones, roughly 87% of them seen just once. The source material was PBMCs or T cells enriched from blood (not recorded which). Every receptor here comes from a young man who had recovered from COVID-19.

The rearrangement uses TRBV7-3 and TRBJ2-7, with D tentatively TRBD1 (6 bases). The CDR3 is 15 residues long. The germline V gene encodes CDR1 SGHTA and CDR2 FQGTGA. V gave up 3 bases and J gave up 5 bases, with 17 bases separating them. The DNA of the CDR3 is TGTGCCAGCAGCTTGGGGGCCTCCGTTCGGGACGAGCAGTACTTC. Translating it yields CASSLGASVRDEQYF.

This sequence joins TRBV6-5 and TRBJ1-2; tentatively, D is TRBD1 (5 bases). Germline lookup yields CDR1 MNHEY and CDR2 SVGAGI. The CDR3 runs 13 residues. Trimming pared 5 bases from V and 8 bases from J, leaving 15 bases between. The CDR3 nucleotides read TGTGCCAGCAGTCTATACGGGGGGAACGGCTACACCTTC. Encoded protein: CASSLYGGNGYTF.

The V gene is TRBV27, the J gene TRBJ1-1, with TRBD1 as a possible D gene (6 bases). The V gene's germline CDR1 is MNHEY and CDR2 SMNVEV (reference sequence). The CDR3 runs to 17 residues. V lost 4 bases and J lost 0, with 18 bases in between. CDR3 in amino acids: CASSSKAPRGLNTEAFF. CDR3 nucleotides: TGTGCCAGCAGTTCCAAAGCTCCCAGGGGCTTGAACACTGAAGCTTTCTTT.

The CDR3 reads CASSSPGTSGGAKLDNEQFF. Here the CDR3 DNA reads TGTGCCAGCAGTTCCCCCGGGACTAGCGGGGGGGCCAAGCTAGACAATGAGCAGTTCTTC. This rearrangement joins TRBV6-9 to TRBJ2-1; 16 nucleotides align to TRBD2. The V gene end was trimmed by 4 bases and the J gene end by 5 bases; junction bases not matched to a gene: 14. Per the germline V gene, CDR1 is MNHGY and CDR2 is SVAAGI. This CDR3 has 20 residues.

This sequence joins TRBV19 and TRBJ1-5, with 8 bases identical to TRBD1. Trimming cost V 6 bases and J 4 bases; bases outside gene matches: 8. The CDR3 spans 15 residues. CDR1 and CDR2 from the germline V gene are LNHDA and SQIVND (reference sequence). CDR3 loop: CASSRTGSGNQPQHF. CDR3 coding DNA: TGTGCCAGTAGCAGGACAGGGAGCGGTAATCAGCCCCAGCATTTT.

The chain combines TRBV5-6 with TRBJ2-3, with 10 bases identical to TRBD2. V lost 4 bases and J lost 2; bases outside the gene matches: 1. The CDR3 spans 14 residues. Germline CDR1 SGHDT, CDR2 YYEEEE. Written as DNA, the CDR3 is TGTGCCAGCAGCCTAGCGGGGGACACAGATACGCAGTATTTT. It codes for CASSLAGDTDTQYF.

This chain joins TRBV30 and TRBJ2-7; tentative D call: TRBD2 (5 bases). The CDR3 consists of 14 residues. Trimming stripped 3 bases from V and 0 bases from J, with 12 bases between. Germline V gene data show CDR1 as GTSNPN and CDR2 as SVGIG (reference sequence). The CDR3 region has the DNA TGTGCCTGGAGCTTGGAGGCCATCTCCTACGAGCAGTACTTC. This translates into CAWSLEAISYEQYF.

This chain uses TRBV5-5 with TRBJ1-6; D is uncertain. CDR1 is SGHKS, CDR2 YYEKEE, per germline (reference sequence). CDR3 length: 17 residues. V was pared by 1 base and J by 7 bases, with 18 bases between. CDR3 sequence (DNA): TGTGCCAGCAGCTTGAGTTGGTCGGGAGTAGACAATTCACCCCTCCACTTT. Protein product: CASSLSWSGVDNSPLHF.

The chain uses TRBV11-2 and TRBJ2-1; 10 bases agree with TRBD2. V shed 5 bases, J shed 9 bases, and the junction held 7 bases outside the gene matches. This CDR3 contains 14 residues. The V gene's germline CDR1 is SGHAT and CDR2 FQNNGV. DNA of the CDR3: TGTGCCAGCAGCCTCCCTAGCGGGAGTGTTGAGCAGTTCTTC. It encodes CASSLPSGSVEQFF. Based on the CDR3 plus reference TRBV11-2 and TRBJ2-1, the full variable domain is EAGVAQSPRYKIIEKRQSVAFWCNPISGHATLYWYQQILGQGPKLLIQFQNNGVVDDSQLPKDRFSAERLKGVDSTLKIQPAKLEDSAVYLCASSLPSGSVEQFFGPGTRLTVL.

V usage is TRBV3-1 (or the pseudogene TRBV3-2) and J usage is TRBJ2-7, with TRBD2 matching 7 bases. CDR1 is LGHDT and CDR2 is YNNKEL in the germline V gene (reference sequence). The CDR3 is 16 amino acids. V was pared by 4 bases and J by 0 bases, with 9 bases of the junction left unmatched. CDR3 in amino acids: CASSLWGGEGSYEQYF. In nucleotides, the CDR3 is TGTGCCAGCAGCCTCTGGGGGGGAGAAGGCTCCTACGAGCAGTACTTC.

The rearrangement joins TRBV2 to TRBJ1-4; D gene uncertain. Germline V gene data show CDR1 as SNHLY and CDR2 as FYNNEI. V shed 6 bases and J shed 7 bases, with 18 bases lying between them. This CDR3 has 15 residues. The CDR3 DNA reads as TGTGCCAGCAGGAATGGCTGGGTGGGAGTTGAAAAACTGTTTTTT. Translating it yields CASRNGWVGVEKLFF.

This chain joins TRBV19 and TRBJ1-4; D remains ambiguous. The ends were cut back, 6 bases at V and 6 bases at J, with 11 bases in the middle. Germline loops: CDR1 LNHDA, CDR2 SQIVND (reference sequence). This CDR3 has 13 residues. Written as DNA, the CDR3 is TGTGCCAGTAGCAGGCCGCTCGATGAAAAACTGTTTTTT. This sequence encodes CASSRPLDEKLFF. Combining the CDR3 with reference TRBV19 and TRBJ1-4 gives the whole variable domain DGGITQSPKYLFRKEGQNVTLSCEQNLNHDAMYWYRQDPGQGLRLIYYSQIVNDFQKGDIAEGYSVSREKKESFPLTVTSAQKNPTAFYLCASSRPLDEKLFFGSGTQLSVL.

The chain employs TRBV7-3 and TRBJ2-1; D is unresolved. Germline-derived CDR1 and CDR2 are SGHTA and FQGTGA. V lost 4 bases to trimming and J lost 0 bases, with 10 bases between them. The CDR3 is made up of 15 amino acids. CDR3 DNA sequence: TGTGCCAGCAGCTACCACACCAGCTCCTACAATGAGCAGTTCTTC. The encoded protein is CASSYHTSSYNEQFF.

The chain joins TRBV5-1 to TRBJ2-3, with TRBD2 matching 12 bases. CDR1 is SGHRS, CDR2 YFSETQ, per germline. This CDR3 has 18 residues. The trim removed 4 bases at V and 0 bases at J, leaving 9 bases unmatched. The CDR3 region has the DNA TGCGCCAGCAGCCCGTTGGGACTAGCGGGTTCTAGCACAGATACGCAGTATTTT. Its protein is CASSPLGLAGSSTDTQYF. Using reference TRBV5-1 and TRBJ2-3 for the parts outside the CDR3, the full variable domain is KAGVTQTPRYLIKTRGQQVTLSCSPISGHRSVSWYQQTPGQGLQFLFEYFSETQRNKGNFPGRFSGRQFSNSRSEMNVSTLELGDSALYLCASSPLGLAGSSTDTQYFGPGTRLTVL.

CDR3 amino acids: CASSLLTGEQYF. CDR3 coding DNA: TGTGCCAGCAGTTTACTAACAGGCGAGCAGTACTTC. The chain couples TRBV28 to TRBJ2-7; D is possibly TRBD1 (5 bases). Trimming pared 2 bases from V and 6 bases from J, leaving 8 bases between. Looked up from germline, CDR1 is MDHEN and CDR2 is SYDVKM. The CDR3 consists of 12 residues.

The J gene is TRBJ1-6, the V gene TRBV3-1 (or the pseudogene TRBV3-2), with D perhaps matching TRBD1 (5 bases). Deletions cut 3 bases from V and 9 bases from J, with 15 bases between. The CDR3 totals 15 residues. Germline V gives CDR1 LGHDT, CDR2 YNNKEL (reference sequence). The CDR3 region has the DNA TGTGCCAGCAGCCAGGGGCCCGGTCAAGGTTCACCCCTCCACTTT. It specifies CASSQGPGQGSPLHF.

The V call is TRBV14, the J call TRBJ1-2; D not certain. V shed 4 bases and J shed 2 bases, with 5 bases lying between them. CDR3 length: 12 residues. Germline V CDR1 and CDR2: SGHDN, FVKESK. This CDR3 is CASSPGNYGYTF. CDR3 DNA sequence: TGTGCCAGCAGCCCCGGGAACTATGGCTACACCTTC. The full variable domain, rest sourced from reference TRBV14 and TRBJ1-2, is EAGVTQFPSHSVIEKGQTVTLRCDPISGHDNLYWYRRVMGKEIKFLLHFVKESKQDESGMPNNRFLAERTGGTYSTLKVQPAELEDSGVYFCASSPGNYGYTFGSGTRLTVV.